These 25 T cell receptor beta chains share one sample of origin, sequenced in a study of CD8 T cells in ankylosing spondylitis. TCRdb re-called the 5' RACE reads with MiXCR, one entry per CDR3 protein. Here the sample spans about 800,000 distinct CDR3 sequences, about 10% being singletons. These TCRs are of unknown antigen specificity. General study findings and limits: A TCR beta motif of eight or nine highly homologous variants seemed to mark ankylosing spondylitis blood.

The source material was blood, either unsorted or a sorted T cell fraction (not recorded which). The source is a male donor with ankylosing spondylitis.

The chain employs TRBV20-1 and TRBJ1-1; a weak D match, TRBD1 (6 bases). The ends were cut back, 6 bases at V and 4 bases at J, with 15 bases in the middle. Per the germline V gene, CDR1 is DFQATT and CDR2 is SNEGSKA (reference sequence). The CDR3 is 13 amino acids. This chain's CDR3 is CSANAPGATEAFF. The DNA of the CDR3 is TGCAGTGCAAACGCACCAGGGGCCACTGAAGCTTTCTTT.

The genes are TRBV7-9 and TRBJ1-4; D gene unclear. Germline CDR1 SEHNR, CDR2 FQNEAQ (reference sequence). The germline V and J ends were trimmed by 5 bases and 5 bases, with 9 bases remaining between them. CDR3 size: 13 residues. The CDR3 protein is CASSGQGNEKLFF. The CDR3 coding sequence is TGTGCCAGCAGCGGCCAAGGAAATGAAAAACTGTTTTTT.

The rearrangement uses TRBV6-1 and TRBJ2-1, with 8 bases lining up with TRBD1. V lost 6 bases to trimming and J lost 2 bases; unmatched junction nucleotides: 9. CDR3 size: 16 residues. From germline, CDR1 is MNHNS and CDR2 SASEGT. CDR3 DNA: TGTGCCAGCAGAGTTTCTCAGGGGGCCCCCTACAATGAGCAGTTCTTC. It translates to CASRVSQGAPYNEQFF.

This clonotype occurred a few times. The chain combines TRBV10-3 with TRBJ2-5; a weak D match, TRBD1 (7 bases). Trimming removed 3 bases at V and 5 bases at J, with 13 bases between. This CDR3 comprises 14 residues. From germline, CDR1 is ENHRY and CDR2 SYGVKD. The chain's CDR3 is CAISDAGQRETQYF. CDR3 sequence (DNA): TGTGCCATCAGTGATGCGGGACAGAGGGAGACCCAGTACTTC.

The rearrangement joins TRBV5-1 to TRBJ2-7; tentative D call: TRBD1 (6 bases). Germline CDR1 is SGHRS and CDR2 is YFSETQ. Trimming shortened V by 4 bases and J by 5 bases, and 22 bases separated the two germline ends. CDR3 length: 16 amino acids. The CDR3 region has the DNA TGCGCCAGCAGCCAGGGGCTCCGGGATAGTAATGACGAGCAGTACTTC. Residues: CASSQGLRDSNDEQYF.

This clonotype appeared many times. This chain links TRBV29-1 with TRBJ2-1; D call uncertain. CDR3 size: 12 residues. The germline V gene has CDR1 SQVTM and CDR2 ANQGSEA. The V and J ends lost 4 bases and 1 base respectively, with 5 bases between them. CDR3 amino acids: CSVALSYNEQFF. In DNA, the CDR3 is TGCAGCGTTGCCTTATCCTACAATGAGCAGTTCTTC.

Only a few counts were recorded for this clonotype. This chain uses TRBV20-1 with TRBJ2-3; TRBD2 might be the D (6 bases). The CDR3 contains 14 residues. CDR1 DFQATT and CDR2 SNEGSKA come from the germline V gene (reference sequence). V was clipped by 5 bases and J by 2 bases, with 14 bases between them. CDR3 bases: TGCAGTGCTCCTCCGGGAGCGATCACAGATACGCAGTATTTT. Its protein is CSAPPGAITDTQYF.

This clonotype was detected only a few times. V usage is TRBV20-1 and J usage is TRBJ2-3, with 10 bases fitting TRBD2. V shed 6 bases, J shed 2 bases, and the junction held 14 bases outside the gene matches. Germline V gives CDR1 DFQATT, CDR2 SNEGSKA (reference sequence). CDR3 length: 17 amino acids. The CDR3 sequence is CSAAALASGRNTDTQYF. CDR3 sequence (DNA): TGCAGTGCGGCTGCCCTAGCTAGCGGGAGAAACACAGATACGCAGTATTTT.

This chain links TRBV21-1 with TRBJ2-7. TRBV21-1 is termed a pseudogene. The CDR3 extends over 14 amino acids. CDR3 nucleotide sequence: TGTGCCAGCAGCAGAGGGGATGGGGCCTACGAGCAGTACTTC. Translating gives CASSRGDGAYEQYF.

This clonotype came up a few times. In DNA, the CDR3 is TGTGCCAGCTCACTGTTCCCGAACCAAGAGACCCAGTACTTC. The encoded protein is CASSLFPNQETQYF. The chain couples TRBV18 to TRBJ2-5; no clear D gene. Germline V gene lookup returns CDR1 KGHSH and CDR2 LQKENI. Deletions cut 4 bases from V and 0 bases from J, with 9 bases between. The CDR3 contains 14 residues.

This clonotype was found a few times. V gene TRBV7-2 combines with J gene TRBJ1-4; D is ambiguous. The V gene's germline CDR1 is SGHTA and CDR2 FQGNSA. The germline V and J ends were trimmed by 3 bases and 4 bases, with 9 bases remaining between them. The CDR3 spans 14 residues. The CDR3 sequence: CASSFDQINEKLFF. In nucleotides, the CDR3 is TGTGCCAGCAGCTTCGACCAAATTAATGAAAAACTGTTTTTT.

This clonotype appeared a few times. The CDR3 protein is CSAPGKHYSNQPQHF. The CDR3 DNA follows: TGCAGTGCCCCGGGCAAACACTATAGCAATCAGCCCCAGCATTTT. The chain carries TRBV20-1 and TRBJ1-5; D unresolved. Trimming removed 6 bases at V and 0 bases at J, with 15 bases between. Germline V CDR1 and CDR2: DFQATT, SNEGSKA (reference sequence). The CDR3 spans 15 residues.

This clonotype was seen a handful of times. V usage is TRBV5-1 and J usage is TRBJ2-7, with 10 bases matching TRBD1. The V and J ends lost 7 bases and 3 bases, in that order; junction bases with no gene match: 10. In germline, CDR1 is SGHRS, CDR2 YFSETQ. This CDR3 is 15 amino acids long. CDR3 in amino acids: CASQLGTGEYYEQYF. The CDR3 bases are TGCGCCAGCCAGCTCGGGACAGGGGAATACTACGAGCAGTACTTC.

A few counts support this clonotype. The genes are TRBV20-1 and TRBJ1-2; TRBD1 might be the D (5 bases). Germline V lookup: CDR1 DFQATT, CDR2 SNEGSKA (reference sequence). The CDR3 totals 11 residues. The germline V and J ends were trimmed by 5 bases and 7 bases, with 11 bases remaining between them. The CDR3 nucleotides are TGCAGTGCTTCTGACAGCAGTGGCTACACCTTC. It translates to CSASDSSGYTF.

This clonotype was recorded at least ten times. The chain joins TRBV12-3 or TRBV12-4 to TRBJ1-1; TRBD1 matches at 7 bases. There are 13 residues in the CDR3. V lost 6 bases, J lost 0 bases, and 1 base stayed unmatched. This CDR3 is CASRGQLNTEAFF. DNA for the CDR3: TGTGCCAGCAGGGGACAGTTGAACACTGAAGCTTTCTTT.

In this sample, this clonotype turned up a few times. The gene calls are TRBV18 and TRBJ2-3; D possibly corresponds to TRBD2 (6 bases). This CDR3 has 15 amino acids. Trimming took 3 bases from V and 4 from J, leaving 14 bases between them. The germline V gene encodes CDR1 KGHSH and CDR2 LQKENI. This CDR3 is CASSPLARRADTQYF. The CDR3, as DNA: TGTGCCAGCTCACCGCTAGCCCGGAGGGCAGATACGCAGTATTTT.

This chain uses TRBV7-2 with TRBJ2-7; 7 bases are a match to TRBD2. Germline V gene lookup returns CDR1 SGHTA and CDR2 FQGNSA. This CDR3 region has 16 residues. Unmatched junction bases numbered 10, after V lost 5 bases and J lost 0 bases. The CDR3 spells CASSTMLAATSYEQYF. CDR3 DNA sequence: TGTGCCAGCAGCACCATGCTAGCGGCTACCTCCTACGAGCAGTACTTC.

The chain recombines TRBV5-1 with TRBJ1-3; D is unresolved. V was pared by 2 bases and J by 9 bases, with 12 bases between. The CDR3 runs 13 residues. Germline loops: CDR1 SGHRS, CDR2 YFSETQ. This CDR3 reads CASSFNGISTIYF. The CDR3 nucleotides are TGCGCCAGCAGCTTCAACGGAATCAGCACCATATATTTT. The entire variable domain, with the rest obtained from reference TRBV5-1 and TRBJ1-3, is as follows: KAGVTQTPRYLIKTRGQQVTLSCSPISGHRSVSWYQQTPGQGLQFLFEYFSETQRNKGNFPGRFSGRQFSNSRSEMNVSTLELGDSALYLCASSFNGISTIYFGEGSWLTVV.

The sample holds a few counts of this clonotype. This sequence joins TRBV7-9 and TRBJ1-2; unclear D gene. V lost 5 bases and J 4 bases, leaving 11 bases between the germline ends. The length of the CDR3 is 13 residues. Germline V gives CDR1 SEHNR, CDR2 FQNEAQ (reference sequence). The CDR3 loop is CASSVEVGYGYTF. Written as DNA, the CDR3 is TGTGCCAGCAGCGTGGAGGTCGGCTATGGCTACACCTTC.

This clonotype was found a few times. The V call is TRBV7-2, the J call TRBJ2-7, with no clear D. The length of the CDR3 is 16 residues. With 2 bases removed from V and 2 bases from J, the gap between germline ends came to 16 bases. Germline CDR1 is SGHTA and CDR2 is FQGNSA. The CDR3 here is CASSLKPLIWAYEQYF. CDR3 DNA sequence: TGTGCCAGCAGCTTAAAACCCTTAATCTGGGCCTACGAGCAGTACTTC. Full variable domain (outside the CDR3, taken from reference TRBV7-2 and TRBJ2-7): GAGVSQSPSNKVTEKGKDVELRCDPISGHTALYWYRQSLGQGLEFLIYFQGNSAPDKSGLPSDRFSAERTGGSVSTLTIQRTQQEDSAVYLCASSLKPLIWAYEQYFGPGTRLTVT.

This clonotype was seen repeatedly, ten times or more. As DNA, the CDR3 is TGCAGTGCTACCCGGACAGGGGGAGAGACCCAGTACTTC. This codes for CSATRTGGETQYF. V and J are TRBV20-1 and TRBJ2-5; 10 nucleotides match TRBD1. CDR1 is DFQATT, CDR2 SNEGSKA, per germline (reference sequence). This CDR3 region has 13 residues. Trimming cost V 4 bases and J 4 bases; bases outside gene matches: 3.

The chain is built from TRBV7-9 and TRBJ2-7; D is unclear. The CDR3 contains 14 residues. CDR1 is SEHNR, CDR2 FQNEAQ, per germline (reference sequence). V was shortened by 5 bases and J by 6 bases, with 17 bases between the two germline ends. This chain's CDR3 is CASSRTVSSVEQYF. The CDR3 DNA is TGTGCCAGCAGCCGGACCGTGAGCTCGGTCGAGCAGTACTTC.

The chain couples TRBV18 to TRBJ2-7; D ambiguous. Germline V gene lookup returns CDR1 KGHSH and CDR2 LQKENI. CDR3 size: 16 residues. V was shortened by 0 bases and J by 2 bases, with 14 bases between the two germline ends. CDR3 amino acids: CASSPPGALETYEQYF. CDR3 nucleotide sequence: TGTGCCAGCTCACCACCAGGAGCGCTGGAAACCTACGAGCAGTACTTC.

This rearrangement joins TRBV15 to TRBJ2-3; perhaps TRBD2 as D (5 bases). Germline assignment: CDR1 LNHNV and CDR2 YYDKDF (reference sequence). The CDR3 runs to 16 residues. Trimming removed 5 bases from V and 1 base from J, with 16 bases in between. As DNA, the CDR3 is TGTGCCACCAGCGGGTTCCTAGCCGAGGGCACAGATACGCAGTATTTT. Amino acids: CATSGFLAEGTDTQYF.

CDR3 nucleotides: TGCGCCAGCAGCCCTGCTTTAATTTTCTATGGCTACACCTTC. Residues: CASSPALIFYGYTF. The chain carries TRBV5-1 and TRBJ1-2; no definite D call. Germline CDR1 SGHRS, CDR2 YFSETQ. V was pared by 4 bases and J by 4 bases, with 14 bases between. CDR3 length: 14 amino acids.